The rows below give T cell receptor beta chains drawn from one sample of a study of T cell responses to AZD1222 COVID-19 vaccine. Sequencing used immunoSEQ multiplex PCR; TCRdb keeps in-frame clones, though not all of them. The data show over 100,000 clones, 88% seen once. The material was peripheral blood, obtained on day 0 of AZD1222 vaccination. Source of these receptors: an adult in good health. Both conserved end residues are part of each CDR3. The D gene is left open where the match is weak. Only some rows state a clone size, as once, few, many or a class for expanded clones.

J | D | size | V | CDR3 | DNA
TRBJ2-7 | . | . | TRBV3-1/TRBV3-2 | CASSPGGRDEQYF | TGTGCCAGCAGCCCCGGGGGGCGGGACGAGCAGTACTTC
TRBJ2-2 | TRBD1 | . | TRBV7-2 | CASSILQGTGELFF | TGTGCCAGCAGCATTCTACAGGGGACCGGGGAGCTGTTTTTT
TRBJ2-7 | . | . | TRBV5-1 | CASSLGDSPYEQYF | TGCGCCAGCAGCTTGGGTGACAGCCCCTACGAGCAGTACTTC
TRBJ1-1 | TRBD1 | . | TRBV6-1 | CASSGDRGLMVGEAFF | TGTGCCAGCAGTGGGGACAGGGGGCTGATGGTAGGTGAAGCTTTCTTT
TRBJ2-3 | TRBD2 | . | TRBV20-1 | CSASGAPGGRADTQYF | TGCAGTGCTAGTGGGGCCCCGGGGGGGCGGGCAGATACGCAGTATTTT
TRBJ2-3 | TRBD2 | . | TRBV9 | CASSVGAGGFEDTQYF | TGTGCCAGCAGCGTAGGAGCGGGGGGGTTCGAAGATACGCAGTATTTT
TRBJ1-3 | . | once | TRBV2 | CASAGDSGNTIYF | TGTGCCAGCGCAGGGGACTCTGGAAACACCATATATTTT
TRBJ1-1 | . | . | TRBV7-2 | CASSLYQGYEAFF | TGTGCCAGCAGCTTATATCAAGGCTATGAAGCTTTCTTT
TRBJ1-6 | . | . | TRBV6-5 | CASSYEGSAGRLTLHF | TGTGCCAGCAGTTACGAGGGGTCCGCGGGCCGTCTTACCCTCCACTTT
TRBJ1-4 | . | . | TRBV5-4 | CASSLVGGDEKLFF | TGTGCCAGCAGCTTGGTGGGCGGGGATGAAAAACTGTTTTTT
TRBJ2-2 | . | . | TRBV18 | CASSPRATGELFF | TGTGCCAGCTCACCAAGGGCCACCGGGGAGCTGTTTTTT
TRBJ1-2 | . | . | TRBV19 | CASSPHISYGYTF | TGTGCCAGTAGCCCGCACATAAGCTATGGCTACACCTTC
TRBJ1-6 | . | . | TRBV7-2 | CASSLGGGTGSSYNSPLHF | TGTGCCAGCAGCTTAGGGGGAGGCACCGGGAGCTCCTATAATTCACCCCTCCACTTT
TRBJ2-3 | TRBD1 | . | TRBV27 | CASRSYGDRVSTDTQYF | TGTGCCAGCAGAAGTTACGGGGACAGGGTCAGCACAGATACGCAGTATTTT
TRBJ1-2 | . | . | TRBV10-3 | CAISESGWGTGYTF | TGTGCCATCAGTGAGTCGGGTTGGGGGACTGGCTACACCTTC
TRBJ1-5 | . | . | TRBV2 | CASSGDSGGNQPQHF | TGTGCCAGCAGTGGTGACTCGGGGGGCAATCAGCCCCAGCATTTT
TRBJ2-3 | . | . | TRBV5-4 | CASSYADTQYF | TGTGCCAGCAGCTATGCAGATACGCAGTATTTT
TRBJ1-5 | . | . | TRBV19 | CARSRGRVDQPQHF | TGTGCCAGATCACGGGGGCGCGTTGATCAGCCCCAGCATTTT
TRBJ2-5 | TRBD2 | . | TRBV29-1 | CSVEEGTSGAILVETQYF | TGCAGCGTTGAAGAGGGGACGAGCGGGGCCATTCTAGTGGAGACCCAGTACTTC
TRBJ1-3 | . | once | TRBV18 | CASSPPGGRSGNTIYF | TGTGCCAGCTCACCACCGGGGGGCCGCTCTGGAAACACCATATATTTT